These 9 T cell receptor beta chains came from one sample sequenced in a study of yellow fever vaccine responses in identical twins. TCRdb re-analysed the RT-PCR reads in MiXCR, keeping a single row per CDR3 protein. The profile shows 20,000 to 25,000 distinct CDR3 sequences, around four fifths of them singletons. The source material was T cells from blood (PBMCs), unsorted or a sorted subset (not recorded which), sampled before or after yellow fever vaccination (not recorded which). These receptors were collected from a woman between 18 and 30 years old who received the yellow fever vaccine.

V is TRBV28 and J is TRBJ2-5, with TRBD1 matching 8 bases. The CDR3 consists of 13 residues. Germline CDR1 reads MDHEN; CDR2 reads SYDVKM. After removal of 3 bases from V and 3 bases from J, the junction contained 0 bases not matched to a gene. The CDR3 region has the DNA TGTGCCAGCAGTTTGACAGGGGAAGAGACCCAGTACTTC. It is translated as CASSLTGEETQYF.

The chain carries TRBV20-1 and TRBJ2-7; TRBD2 matches 13 bases. J lost 4 bases, V lost 1 base, and 4 bases had no gene match. Germline CDR1 is DFQATT and CDR2 is SNEGSKA (reference sequence). CDR3 size: 15 residues. Written as DNA, the CDR3 is TGCAGTGCTAGAGCCGGACTAGCGGGGGTATACGAGCAGTACGTC. Amino acids: CSARAGLAGVYEQYV.

The chain joins TRBV4-1 to TRBJ2-1; D may be TRBD2 (6 bases). The CDR3 is 15 residues long. Germline V CDR1 and CDR2: MGHRA, YSYEKL. Trimming removed 1 base from V and 16 bases from J, with 23 bases in between. The CDR3 reads CASSQVLRPRDLSFF. The CDR3, as DNA: TGCGCCAGCAGCCAAGTGCTAAGACCCCGGGACTTGAGCTTCTTC.

In its sample, this clonotype was seen once. This rearrangement joins TRBV28 to TRBJ2-7; 7 bases agree with TRBD1. Germline trimming cut 4 bases from V and 2 bases from J; bases unmatched to any gene: 2. CDR1 and CDR2 (germline): MDHEN, SYDVKM. The CDR3 spans 13 residues. This CDR3 reads CASSSTGPYEQYF. In DNA, the CDR3 is TGTGCCAGCAGTTCGACAGGGCCCTACGAGCAGTACTTC. Supplemented by reference TRBV28 and TRBJ2-7, the full variable domain reads DVKVTQSSRYLVKRTGEKVFLECVQDMDHENMFWYRQDPGLGLRLIYFSYDVKMKEKGDIPEGYSVSREKKERFSLILESASTNQTSMYLCASSSTGPYEQYFGPGTRLTVT.

The rearrangement joins TRBV29-1 to TRBJ2-1; tentative D call: TRBD1 (5 bases). The germline V gene has CDR1 SQVTM and CDR2 ANQGSEA. The CDR3 length is 12 residues. Between the trimmed V and J ends, which lost 0 bases and 6 bases, there was a span of 6 bases. CDR3 coding DNA: TGCAGCGTTGAAGATGGGGCCAATGAGCAGTTCTTC. Its translation is CSVEDGANEQFF.

V usage is TRBV18 and J usage is TRBJ2-4, with 8 nucleotides matching TRBD1. After removal of 3 bases from V and 4 bases from J, the junction contained 5 bases not matched to a gene. CDR1 is KGHSH, CDR2 LQKENI, per germline. The CDR3 loop spans 15 amino acids. The CDR3: CASSPTTGGKNIQYF. As DNA, the CDR3 is TGTGCCAGCTCACCGACCACAGGGGGGAAAAACATTCAGTACTTC.

The genes are TRBV12-3 or TRBV12-4 and TRBJ1-2; unclear D gene. V was shortened by 4 bases and J by 0 bases, with 15 bases between the two germline ends. The length of the CDR3 is 16 residues. This chain's CDR3 is CASSYRTSSSNYGYTF. The CDR3 DNA sequence: TGTGCCAGCAGTTATCGGACGTCATCCTCTAACTATGGCTACACCTTC.

This chain links TRBV11-2 with TRBJ1-2; D perhaps matches TRBD1 (5 bases). The V end was cut by 1 base, the J end by 6 bases, with 6 bases between. The CDR3 length is 12 residues. CDR1 and CDR2 from the germline V gene are SGHAT and FQNNGV. The CDR3: CASSLVGDGYTF. In DNA, the CDR3 is TGTGCCAGCAGCTTAGTAGGGGATGGCTACACCTTC.

The chain is built from TRBV7-6 and TRBJ1-2; 8 bases agree with TRBD1. The CDR3 totals 17 residues. Germline CDR1 SGHVS, CDR2 FNYEAQ. The V gene end was trimmed by 5 bases and the J gene end by 6 bases; junction bases not matched to a gene: 17. The DNA of the CDR3 is TGTGCCAGCAGCCTAACCCACCCGGACAGGGCGGGGGATGGCTACACCTTC. It translates to CASSLTHPDRAGDGYTF.